This TCR beta chain is from a study of immune evolution from preneoplasia to lung adenocarcinoma. The CDR3 has 11 amino acids. The germline V gene encodes CDR1 SGHTA and CDR2 FQGTGA. Trimming took off 2 bases at V and 8 bases at J, with 4 bases between the two ends. Libraries were prepared by immunoSEQ multiplex PCR; TCRdb keeps only in-frame clonotypes and omits some of them. The data contain about 5,500 clones, 75% to 90% of them singletons. Whole-study findings and limits: Top clone frequencies peaked in normal lung, apparently declining through invasive adenocarcinoma.

H&E slides confirmed each diagnosis, reviewed by two pathologists independently. This clone was counted once. What it recognizes is unknown. This receptor was taken from a person aged 65 to 85 with lung adenocarcinoma. What was sequenced was FFPE adjacent normal lung tissue. The chain employs TRBV7-3 and TRBJ2-1; D not resolved. The CDR3, as DNA: TGTGCCAGCAGCTTACACGATGAGCAGTTCTTC. This sequence encodes CASSLHDEQFF. Drawing the rest from reference TRBV7-3 and TRBJ2-1, the complete variable domain is GAGVSQTPSNKVTEKGKYVELRCDPISGHTALYWYRQSLGQGPEFLIYFQGTGAADDSGLPNDRFFAVRPEGSVSTLKIQRTERGDSAVYLCASSLHDEQFFGPGTRLTVL.